The next 16 T cell receptor beta chains were all read from a single sample in a study of T-cell reconstitution after alpha-beta-depleted transplantation in children. Construction of the TCRbeta library involved unique molecular identifiers. Each CDR3 protein gets one entry after TCRdb re-called the PCR reads with MiXCR. Altogether about 610,000 distinct CDR3 sequences are present, roughly 10% being singletons, with the ten largest covering less than 4.5%. The specimen comprised PBMCs from the stem cell graft donor, sampled from the stem cell graft. Every receptor here comes from a human donor who donated a stem cell graft to a child with acute myeloid leukemia.

The chain is built from TRBV28 and TRBJ1-6; 8 bases fit TRBD1. V gave up 5 bases and J gave up 8 bases; unmatched junction bases: 11. The CDR3 is 16 amino acids. Germline V gene sequence: CDR1 MDHEN, CDR2 SYDVKM. The CDR3 loop reads CASSPGGRGMHSPLHF. The CDR3 nucleotides are TGTGCCAGCAGTCCAGGGGGCAGGGGAATGCATTCACCCCTCCACTTT.

This clonotype has just a few counts. The chain recombines TRBV5-1 with TRBJ2-4; a weak D match, TRBD2 (6 bases). This CDR3 is built from 16 residues. Trimming left V 0 bases short and J 1 base short, with 11 bases between. The V gene's germline CDR1 is SGHRS and CDR2 YFSETQ. The CDR3: CASSLGLASAKNIQYF. CDR3 coding DNA: TGCGCCAGCAGCTTGGGCCTAGCGAGCGCCAAAAACATTCAGTACTTC. Using reference TRBV5-1 and TRBJ2-4 for the parts outside the CDR3, the full variable domain is KAGVTQTPRYLIKTRGQQVTLSCSPISGHRSVSWYQQTPGQGLQFLFEYFSETQRNKGNFPGRFSGRQFSNSRSEMNVSTLELGDSALYLCASSLGLASAKNIQYFGAGTRLSVL.

This clonotype was detected ten times or more. DNA for the CDR3: TGCGCCAGCAGCTTGTATGGCGGGTACCAAGAGACCCAGTACTTC. Residues: CASSLYGGYQETQYF. The V and J genes are TRBV5-1 and TRBJ2-5, with D maybe TRBD2 (5 bases). The V gene lost 1 base and the J gene lost 0 bases, with 10 bases spanning the gap. This CDR3 has 15 amino acids. Germline V gene sequence: CDR1 SGHRS, CDR2 YFSETQ.

J is TRBJ2-1 and V is TRBV5-6; TRBD2 matches at 13 bases. The CDR3 sequence is 15 residues long. Germline V gives CDR1 SGHDT, CDR2 YYEEEE. The V gene end was trimmed by 0 bases and the J gene end by 7 bases; junction bases not matched to a gene: 1. The CDR3 reads CASSLETSGRNEQFF. Here the CDR3 DNA reads TGTGCCAGCAGCTTGGAGACTAGCGGGAGGAATGAGCAGTTCTTC.

The table lists this clonotype with many counts. The rearrangement joins TRBV12-3 or TRBV12-4 to TRBJ2-5; the D gene is possibly TRBD2 (5 bases). The CDR3 runs to 14 residues. The V end was cut by 2 bases, the J end by 5 bases, with 12 bases between. In nucleotides, the CDR3 is TGTGCCAGCAGTTTATACGACTACGGGGAGACCCAGTACTTC. Amino acids: CASSLYDYGETQYF.

Many counts were recorded for this clonotype. V and J are TRBV7-2 and TRBJ2-5, with 8 bases fitting TRBD2. CDR1 and CDR2 from the germline V gene are SGHTA and FQGNSA. J was trimmed by 5 bases and V by 5 bases; bases with no gene match: 7. The CDR3 totals 14 residues. CDR3 in DNA: TGTGCCAGCAGCCCACCAGCGGGAGATGAGACCCAGTACTTC. This translates into CASSPPAGDETQYF.

As for this clonotype: The junction shows a germline mismatch at one end, possibly a read error. The rearrangement links TRBV6-5 to TRBJ2-2; D may be TRBD1 (6 bases). CDR3 length: 14 amino acids. Germline CDR1 and CDR2: MNHEY and SVGAGI. The CDR3 region is CSSSYSNVQGKLFF. CDR3 DNA: TGTTCCAGCAGTTACTCGAACGTCCAGGGGAAGCTGTTTTTT.

The chain links TRBV30 to TRBJ1-4; a weak D match, TRBD1 (5 bases). The length of the CDR3 is 13 residues. Germline V lookup: CDR1 GTSNPN, CDR2 SVGIG (reference sequence). Trimming removed 5 bases from V and 5 bases from J, with 12 bases in between. The CDR3 DNA reads TGTGCCTGGGTTCAGAGGGACAATGAAAAACTGTTTTTT. The encoded protein is CAWVQRDNEKLFF.

CDR3 sequence: CASSLGGLAVASEQYF. CDR3 bases: TGTGCCAGCAGCTTAGGCGGGCTAGCGGTGGCGAGCGAGCAGTACTTC. The chain combines TRBV7-2 with TRBJ2-7; 7 positions agree with TRBD2. V shed 1 base and J 6 bases; nucleotides not matched to a gene: 12. CDR1 and CDR2 from the germline V gene are SGHTA and FQGNSA. The CDR3 totals 16 residues.

This clonotype was recorded a few times. V is TRBV29-1 and J is TRBJ1-1; D is undetermined. V was trimmed by 0 bases and J by 10 bases, leaving 12 bases between them. The CDR3 runs to 12 residues. Per germline, CDR1 SQVTM and CDR2 ANQGSEA. Here the CDR3 reads CSVEERPRPAFF. The CDR3 DNA follows: TGCAGCGTTGAAGAGCGCCCCAGACCAGCTTTCTTT.

This clonotype was seen ten or more times. The chain carries TRBV6-2 or TRBV6-3 and TRBJ2-1; TRBD2 aligns across 11 bases. V was pared by 5 bases and J by 9 bases, with 6 bases of the junction left unmatched. CDR1 and CDR2 from the germline V gene are MNHEY and SVGEGT. The CDR3 consists of 14 residues. In nucleotides, the CDR3 is TGTGCCAGCAGTCGAGCGCTAGCGGGAGGTGAGCAGTTCTTC. Its translation: CASSRALAGGEQFF.

This clonotype was seen a handful of times. The V and J genes are TRBV29-1 and TRBJ1-5, with TRBD1 identical over 10 bases. With V trimmed by 6 bases and J by 5 bases, 7 bases remained unmatched. Looked up from germline, CDR1 is SQVTM and CDR2 is ANQGSEA. The CDR3 sequence is 14 residues long. The CDR3 sequence: CSVKGTGEYQPQHF. CDR3 DNA: TGCAGCGTGAAAGGGACAGGGGAATATCAGCCCCAGCATTTT.

V gene TRBV7-9 combines with J gene TRBJ1-2; D call uncertain. Trimming removed 8 bases at V and 2 bases at J, with 12 bases between. The CDR3 extends over 13 amino acids. CDR1 and CDR2 from the germline V gene are SEHNR and FQNEAQ (reference sequence). This CDR3 is CASGPGQNYGYTF. The CDR3 nucleotides read TGTGCCAGCGGCCCGGGCCAAAACTATGGCTACACCTTC.

The chain uses TRBV12-3 or TRBV12-4 and TRBJ1-1, with D possibly matching TRBD1 (6 bases). The length of the CDR3 is 13 residues. Trimming took 7 bases from V and 2 from J, leaving 11 bases between them. This chain's CDR3 is CASTAGDNTEAFF. Here the CDR3 DNA reads TGTGCCAGCACCGCAGGGGATAACACTGAAGCTTTCTTT.

This clonotype was seen many times. The J gene is TRBJ2-1, the V gene TRBV20-1; 10 positions match TRBD2. The ends lost 1 base at V and 7 bases at J; junction bases unmatched: 7. The CDR3 is made up of 15 amino acids. Germline CDR1 is DFQATT and CDR2 is SNEGSKA (reference sequence). CDR3 loop: CSARVAAGGPNEQFF. The CDR3 region has the DNA TGCAGTGCTAGAGTGGCAGCGGGAGGGCCGAATGAGCAGTTCTTC.

This clonotype was seen more than once but under ten times. V is TRBV30 and J is TRBJ1-1; no clear D gene. Germline V CDR1 and CDR2: GTSNPN, SVGIG (reference sequence). The V and J ends lost 0 bases and 7 bases respectively, with 9 bases between them. This CDR3 spans 12 amino acids. The CDR3 loop reads CAWSVLGGEAFF. DNA of the CDR3: TGTGCCTGGAGTGTACTGGGCGGTGAAGCTTTCTTT.